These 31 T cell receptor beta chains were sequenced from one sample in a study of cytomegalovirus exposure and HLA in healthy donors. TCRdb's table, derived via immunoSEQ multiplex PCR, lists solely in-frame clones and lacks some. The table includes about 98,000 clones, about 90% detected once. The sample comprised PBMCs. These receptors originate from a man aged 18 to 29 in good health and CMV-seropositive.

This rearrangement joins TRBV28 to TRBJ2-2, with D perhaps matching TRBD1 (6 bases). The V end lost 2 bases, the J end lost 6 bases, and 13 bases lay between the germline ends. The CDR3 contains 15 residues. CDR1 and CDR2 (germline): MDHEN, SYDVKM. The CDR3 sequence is CASSLRGRKSGELFF. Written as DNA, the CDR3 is TGTGCCAGCAGTTTAAGGGGGAGAAAGTCCGGGGAGCTGTTTTTT.

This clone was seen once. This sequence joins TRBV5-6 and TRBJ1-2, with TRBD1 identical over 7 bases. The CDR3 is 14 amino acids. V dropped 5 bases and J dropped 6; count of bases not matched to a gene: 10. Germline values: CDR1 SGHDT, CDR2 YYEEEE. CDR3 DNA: TGTGCCAGCAGGGGGATCGGACAGGTCCATGGCTACACCTTC. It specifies CASRGIGQVHGYTF.

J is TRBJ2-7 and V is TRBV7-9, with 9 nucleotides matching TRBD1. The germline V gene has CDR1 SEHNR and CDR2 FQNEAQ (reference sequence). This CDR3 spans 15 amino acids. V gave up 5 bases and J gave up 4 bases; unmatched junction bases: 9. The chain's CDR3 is CASSRIQGAPYEQYF. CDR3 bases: TGTGCCAGCAGCCGTATACAGGGGGCCCCGTACGAGCAGTACTTC.

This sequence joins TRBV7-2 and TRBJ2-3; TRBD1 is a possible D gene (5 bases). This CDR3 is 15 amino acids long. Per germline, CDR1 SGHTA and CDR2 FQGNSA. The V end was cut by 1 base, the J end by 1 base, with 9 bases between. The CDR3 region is CASSLDQGGTDTQYF. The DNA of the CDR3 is TGTGCCAGCAGCTTAGACCAGGGCGGCACAGATACGCAGTATTTT.

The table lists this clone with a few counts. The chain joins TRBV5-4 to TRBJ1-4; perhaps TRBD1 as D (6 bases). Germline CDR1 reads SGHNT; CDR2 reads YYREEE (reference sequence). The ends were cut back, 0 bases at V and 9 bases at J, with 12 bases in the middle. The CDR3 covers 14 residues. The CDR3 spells CASSLADQGQKLFF. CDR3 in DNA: TGTGCCAGCAGCTTGGCCGATCAGGGGCAAAAACTGTTTTTT.

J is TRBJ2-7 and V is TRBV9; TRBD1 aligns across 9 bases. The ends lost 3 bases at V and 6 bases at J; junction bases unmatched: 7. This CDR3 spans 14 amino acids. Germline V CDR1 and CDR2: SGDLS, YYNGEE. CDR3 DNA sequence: TGTGCCAGCAGCGCGACAGGGGGATCGTCCGAGCAGTACTTC. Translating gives CASSATGGSSEQYF.

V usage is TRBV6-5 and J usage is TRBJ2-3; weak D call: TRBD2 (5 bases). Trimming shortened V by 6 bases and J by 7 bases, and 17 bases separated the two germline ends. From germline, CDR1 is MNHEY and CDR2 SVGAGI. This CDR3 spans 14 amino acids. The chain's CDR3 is CASRPPFGGYTQYF. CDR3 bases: TGTGCCAGCAGGCCTCCCTTCGGCGGGTATACGCAGTATTTT.

In DNA form, the CDR3 reads TGTGCCATCAGTGGGACTAGGAATGAGCAGTTCTTC. Its translation is CAISGTRNEQFF. The V call is TRBV10-3, the J call TRBJ2-1; 7 bases match TRBD2. The CDR3 is made up of 12 amino acids. Germline CDR1 ENHRY, CDR2 SYGVKD. V lost 4 bases to trimming and J lost 7 bases; unmatched junction nucleotides: 1.

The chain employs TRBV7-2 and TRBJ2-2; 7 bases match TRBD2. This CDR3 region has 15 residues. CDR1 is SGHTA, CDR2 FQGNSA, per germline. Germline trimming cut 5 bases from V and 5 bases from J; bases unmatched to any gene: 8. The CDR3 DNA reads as TGTGCCAGCAGCGAAAGCGGGACGTGGACCGGGGAGCTGTTTTTT. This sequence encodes CASSESGTWTGELFF.

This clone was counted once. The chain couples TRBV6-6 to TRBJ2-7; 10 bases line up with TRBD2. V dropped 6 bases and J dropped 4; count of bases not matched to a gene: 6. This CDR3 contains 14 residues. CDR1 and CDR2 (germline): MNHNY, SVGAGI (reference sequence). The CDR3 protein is CASRALAGVYEQYF. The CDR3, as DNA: TGTGCCAGCAGGGCCCTAGCGGGGGTATACGAGCAGTACTTC.

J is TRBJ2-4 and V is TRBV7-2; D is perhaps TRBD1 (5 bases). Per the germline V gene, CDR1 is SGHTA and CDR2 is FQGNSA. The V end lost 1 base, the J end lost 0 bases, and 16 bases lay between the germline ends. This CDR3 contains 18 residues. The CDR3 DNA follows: TGTGCCAGCAGCTTAGTTAGTGGGCAGGGAATAGCCAAAAACATTCAGTACTTC. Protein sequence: CASSLVSGQGIAKNIQYF.

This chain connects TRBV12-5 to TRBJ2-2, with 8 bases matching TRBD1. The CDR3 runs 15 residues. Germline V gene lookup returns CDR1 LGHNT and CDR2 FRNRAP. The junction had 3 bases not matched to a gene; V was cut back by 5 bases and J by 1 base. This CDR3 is CASGPGTGNTGELFF. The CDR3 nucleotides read TGTGCTAGTGGTCCCGGGACAGGGAACACCGGGGAGCTGTTTTTT.

The CDR3: CASSIFPGVTNEKLFF. The CDR3 region has the DNA TGTGCCAGTAGTATATTTCCCGGGGTAACTAATGAAAAACTGTTTTTT. The chain links TRBV19 to TRBJ1-4; D remains unclear. V was pared by 2 bases and J by 1 base, with 11 bases between. Looked up from germline, CDR1 is LNHDA and CDR2 is SQIVND (reference sequence). This CDR3 is built from 16 residues.

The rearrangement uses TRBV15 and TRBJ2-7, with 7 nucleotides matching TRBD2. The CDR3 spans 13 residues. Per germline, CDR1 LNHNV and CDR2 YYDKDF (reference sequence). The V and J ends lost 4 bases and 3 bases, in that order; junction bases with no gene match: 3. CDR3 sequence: CATSMGLNYEQYF. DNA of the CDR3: TGTGCCACCAGCATGGGACTAAACTACGAGCAGTACTTC.

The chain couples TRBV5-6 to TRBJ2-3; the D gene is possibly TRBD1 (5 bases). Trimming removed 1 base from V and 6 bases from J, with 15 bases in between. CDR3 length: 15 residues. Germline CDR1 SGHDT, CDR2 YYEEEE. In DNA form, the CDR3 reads TGTGCCAGCAGCTTGTCACAGGTTCAAATCGATACGCAGTATTTT. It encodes CASSLSQVQIDTQYF.

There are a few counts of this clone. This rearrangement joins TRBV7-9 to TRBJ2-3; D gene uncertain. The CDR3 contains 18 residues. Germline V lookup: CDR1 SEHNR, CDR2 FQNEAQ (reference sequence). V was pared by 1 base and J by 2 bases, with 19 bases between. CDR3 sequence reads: CASSLVPVFIKHTDTQYF. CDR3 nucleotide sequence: TGTGCCAGCAGCTTAGTACCCGTATTCATAAAACACACAGATACGCAGTATTTT. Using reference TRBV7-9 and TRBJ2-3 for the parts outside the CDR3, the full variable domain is DTGVSQNPRHKITKRGQNVTFRCDPISEHNRLYWYRQTLGQGPEFLTYFQNEAQLEKSRLLSDRFSAERPKGSFSTLEIQRTEQGDSAMYLCASSLVPVFIKHTDTQYFGPGTRLTVL.

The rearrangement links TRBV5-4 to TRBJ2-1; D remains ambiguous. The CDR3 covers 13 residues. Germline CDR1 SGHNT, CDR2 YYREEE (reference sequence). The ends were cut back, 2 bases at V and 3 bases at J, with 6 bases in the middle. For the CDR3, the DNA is TGTGCCAGCAGCTTCAACTACTACAATGAGCAGTTCTTC. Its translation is CASSFNYYNEQFF. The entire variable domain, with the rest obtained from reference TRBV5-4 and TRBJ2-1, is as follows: ETGVTQSPTHLIKTRGQQVTLRCSSQSGHNTVSWYQQALGQGPQFIFQYYREEENGRGNFPPRFSGLQFPNYSSELNVNALELDDSALYLCASSFNYYNEQFFGPGTRLTVL.

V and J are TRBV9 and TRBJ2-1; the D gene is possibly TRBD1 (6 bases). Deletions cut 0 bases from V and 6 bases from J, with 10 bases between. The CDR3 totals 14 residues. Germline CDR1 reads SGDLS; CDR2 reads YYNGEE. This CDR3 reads CASSVVTGFNEQFF. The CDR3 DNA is TGTGCCAGCAGCGTAGTTACAGGGTTCAATGAGCAGTTCTTC.

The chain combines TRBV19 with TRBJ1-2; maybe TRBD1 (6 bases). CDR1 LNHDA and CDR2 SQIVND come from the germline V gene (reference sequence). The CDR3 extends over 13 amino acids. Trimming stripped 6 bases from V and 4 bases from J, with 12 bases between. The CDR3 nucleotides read TGTGCCAGTAGCGCGGGGGCCGGCTATGGCTACACCTTC. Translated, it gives CASSAGAGYGYTF.

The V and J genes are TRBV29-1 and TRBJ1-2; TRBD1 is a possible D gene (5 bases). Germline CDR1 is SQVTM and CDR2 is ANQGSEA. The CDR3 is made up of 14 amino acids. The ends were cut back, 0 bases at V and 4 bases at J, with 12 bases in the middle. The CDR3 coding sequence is TGCAGCGTTGAAGATGTGTTGGGGGGCTATGGCTACACCTTC. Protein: CSVEDVLGGYGYTF.

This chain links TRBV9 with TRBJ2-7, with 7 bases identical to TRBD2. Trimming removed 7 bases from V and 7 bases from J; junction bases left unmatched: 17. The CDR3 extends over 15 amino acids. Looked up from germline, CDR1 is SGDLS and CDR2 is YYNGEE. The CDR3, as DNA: TGTGCCAGCCTCGTTAATGGGACTAACCAGGTAGAGCAGTACTTC. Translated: CASLVNGTNQVEQYF.

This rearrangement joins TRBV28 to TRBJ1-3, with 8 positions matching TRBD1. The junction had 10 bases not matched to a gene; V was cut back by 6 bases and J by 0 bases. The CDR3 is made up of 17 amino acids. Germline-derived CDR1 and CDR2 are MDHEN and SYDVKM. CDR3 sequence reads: CASRQGGRVFSGNTIYF. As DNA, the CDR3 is TGTGCCAGCAGACAGGGGGGTAGAGTTTTCTCTGGAAACACCATATATTTT.

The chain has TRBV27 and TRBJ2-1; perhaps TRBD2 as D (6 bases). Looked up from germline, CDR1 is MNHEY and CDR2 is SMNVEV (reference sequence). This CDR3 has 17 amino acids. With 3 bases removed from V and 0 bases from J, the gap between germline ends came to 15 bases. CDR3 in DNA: TGTGCCAGCAGTTTTCGGGCGGGAACAAACTCCTACAATGAGCAGTTCTTC. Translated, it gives CASSFRAGTNSYNEQFF.

CDR3 sequence: CASSLAGTSSYEQYF. CDR3 DNA sequence: TGCGCCAGCAGCTTGGCCGGGACTAGCTCCTACGAGCAGTACTTC. The rearrangement uses TRBV5-1 and TRBJ2-7; the match to TRBD2 covers 8 bases. Germline CDR1 is SGHRS and CDR2 is YFSETQ. V lost 0 bases to trimming and J lost 0 bases; unmatched junction nucleotides: 2. This CDR3 has 15 residues.

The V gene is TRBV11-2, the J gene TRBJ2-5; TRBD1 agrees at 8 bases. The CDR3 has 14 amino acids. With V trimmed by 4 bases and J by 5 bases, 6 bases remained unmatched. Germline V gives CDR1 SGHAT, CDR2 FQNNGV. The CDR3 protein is CASSSGTGGETQYF. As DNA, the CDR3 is TGTGCCAGCAGCTCCGGGACAGGTGGGGAGACCCAGTACTTC.

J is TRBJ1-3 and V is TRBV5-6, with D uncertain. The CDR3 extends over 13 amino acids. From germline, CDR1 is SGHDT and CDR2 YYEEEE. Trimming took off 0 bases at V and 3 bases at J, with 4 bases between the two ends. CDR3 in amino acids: CASSLDGGNTIYF. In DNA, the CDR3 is TGTGCCAGCAGCTTGGACGGTGGAAACACCATATATTTT.

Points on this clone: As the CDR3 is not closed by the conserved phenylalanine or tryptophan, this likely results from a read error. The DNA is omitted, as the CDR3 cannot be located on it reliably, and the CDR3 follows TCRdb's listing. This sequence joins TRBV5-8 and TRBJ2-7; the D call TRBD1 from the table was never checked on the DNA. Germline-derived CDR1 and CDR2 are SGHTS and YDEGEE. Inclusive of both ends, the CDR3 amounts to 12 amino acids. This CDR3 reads CASSLREQGGDL.

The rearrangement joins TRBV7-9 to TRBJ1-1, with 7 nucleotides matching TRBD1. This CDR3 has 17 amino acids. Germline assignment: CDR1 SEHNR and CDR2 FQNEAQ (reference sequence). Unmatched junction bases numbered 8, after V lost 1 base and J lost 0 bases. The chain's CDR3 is CASSLGFTGEMNTEAFF. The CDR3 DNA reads TGTGCCAGCAGCTTAGGGTTTACAGGGGAAATGAACACTGAAGCTTTCTTT.

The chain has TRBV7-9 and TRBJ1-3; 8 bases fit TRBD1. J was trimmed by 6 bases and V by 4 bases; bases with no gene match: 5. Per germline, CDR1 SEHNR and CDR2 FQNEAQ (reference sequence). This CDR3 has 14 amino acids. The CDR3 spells CASSSTGVENTIYF. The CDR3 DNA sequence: TGTGCCAGCAGCTCGACAGGGGTAGAAAACACCATATATTTT.

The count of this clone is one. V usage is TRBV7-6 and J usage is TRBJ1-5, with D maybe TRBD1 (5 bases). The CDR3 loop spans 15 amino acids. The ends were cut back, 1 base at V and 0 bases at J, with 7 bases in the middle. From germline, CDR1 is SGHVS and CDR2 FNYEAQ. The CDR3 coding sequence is TGTGCCAGCAGCTTAGAACAGGATAGCAATCAGCCCCAGCATTTT. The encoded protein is CASSLEQDSNQPQHF.

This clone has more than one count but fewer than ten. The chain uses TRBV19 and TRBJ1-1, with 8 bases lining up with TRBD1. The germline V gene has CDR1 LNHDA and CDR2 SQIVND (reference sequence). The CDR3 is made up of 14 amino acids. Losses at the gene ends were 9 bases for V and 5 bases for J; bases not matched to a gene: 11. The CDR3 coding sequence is TGTGCCAGCAGGGTTGACAGGGGAGGGACTGAAGCTTTCTTT. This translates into CASRVDRGGTEAFF. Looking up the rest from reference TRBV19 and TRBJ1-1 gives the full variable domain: DGGITQSPKYLFRKEGQNVTLSCEQNLNHDAMYWYRQDPGQGLRLIYYSQIVNDFQKGDIAEGYSVSREKKESFPLTVTSAQKNPTAFYLCASRVDRGGTEAFFGQGTRLTVV.